The 21 T cell receptor beta chains below all came from one sample that was sequenced in a study of immune characterization of retroperitoneal liposarcoma. TCRdb processed the PCR reads anew with MiXCR; each CDR3 protein has one entry. This table has 10,000 or so distinct CDR3 sequences, around 30% appearing once. Sequencing was carried out using tumor tissue. These receptors were collected from a male donor with retroperitoneal liposarcoma.

This clonotype turned up a few times. The chain employs TRBV2 and TRBJ2-2, with D uncertain. CDR3 length: 17 residues. Trimming shortened V by 2 bases and J by 4 bases, and 17 bases separated the two germline ends. Germline V gene sequence: CDR1 SNHLY, CDR2 FYNNEI. CDR3 region: CASSETRGWPSTGELFF. CDR3 DNA sequence: TGTGCCAGCAGTGAAACTCGAGGATGGCCAAGCACCGGGGAGCTGTTTTTT.

A remark on this clonotype: Because the CDR3's place on the DNA is in doubt, the DNA is left out and the CDR3 is given as listed by TCRdb. The rearrangement joins TRBV7-2 to TRBJ2-5; the listed D gene, TRBD1, was not tested against the DNA. The germline CDR1 and CDR2 sequences are SGHTA and FQGNSA. The CDR3 spans 23 amino acids, including both terminal residues. Here the CDR3 reads CASSPLYGAYNEQYFGAGETQFF.

This clonotype was detected many times. V usage is TRBV7-3 and J usage is TRBJ2-3; 8 bases align to TRBD2. This CDR3 is built from 14 residues. Germline V gene data show CDR1 as SGHTA and CDR2 as FQGTGA. The junction had 6 bases not matched to a gene; V was cut back by 5 bases and J by 5 bases. CDR3 amino acids: CASSPAGAVDTQYF. The CDR3 DNA is TGTGCCAGCAGCCCAGCGGGAGCGGTAGATACGCAGTATTTT.

A few counts support this clonotype. The J gene is TRBJ2-1, the V gene TRBV12-3 or TRBV12-4, with TRBD2 matching 7 bases. V dropped 4 bases and J dropped 10; count of bases not matched to a gene: 16. The CDR3 has 16 amino acids. The CDR3 sequence: CASSSKPGGVAYEQFF. CDR3 nucleotides: TGTGCCAGCAGTTCCAAACCGGGAGGAGTAGCCTACGAGCAGTTCTTC.

V usage is TRBV6-1 and J usage is TRBJ1-1, with TRBD1 as a possible D gene (5 bases). Germline V lookup: CDR1 MNHNS, CDR2 SASEGT. The CDR3 runs 17 residues. V was cut by 6 bases and J by 9 bases, with 29 bases left in between. The CDR3 bases are TGTGCCAGCAGCCGTGAGACGGGTCTAACTTTCGGGGCACAAGCTTTCTTT. It yields the protein CASSRETGLTFGAQAFF.

The rearrangement uses TRBV27 and TRBJ2-1; D gene uncertain. Germline CDR1 and CDR2: MNHEY and SMNVEV (reference sequence). Trimming removed 6 bases from V and 7 bases from J, with 10 bases in between. This CDR3 has 12 amino acids. For the CDR3, the DNA is TGTGCCAGCAGGACGGTGGTTAATGAGCAGTTCTTC. Its translation: CASRTVVNEQFF.

By proportion, this clonotype is medium-sized. The chain carries TRBV7-2 and TRBJ1-2; 8 positions match TRBD1. The length of the CDR3 is 13 residues. CDR1 is SGHTA, CDR2 FQGNSA, per germline. With V trimmed by 0 bases and J by 13 bases, 7 bases remained unmatched. The CDR3 loop is CASSLAFRDRSTF. The CDR3 DNA reads as TGTGCCAGCAGCTTAGCATTCCGGGACAGGAGCACCTTC.

This chain uses TRBV6-1 with TRBJ1-1; D not resolved. Germline CDR1 is MNHNS and CDR2 is SASEGT. V shed 0 bases and J shed 9 bases, with 17 bases lying between them. This CDR3 has 15 residues. This CDR3 is CASSEALGPLEKAFF. The CDR3 nucleotides read TGTGCCAGCAGTGAAGCGCTAGGGCCTCTCGAGAAAGCTTTCTTT.

The chain carries TRBV6-1 and TRBJ2-4; 10 bases match TRBD2. The J call could be wrong; TRBJ2-5 is a better fit for the DNA end. Germline V CDR1 and CDR2: MNHNS, SASEGT. The CDR3 is 16 amino acids. CDR3 in DNA: TGTGCCATCCCAGCAATCCAGCGGGAGGGAGAATTGACCCAGTACTTC. This sequence encodes CAIPAIQREGELTQYF.

The V call is TRBV6-1, the J call TRBJ1-2; 7 nucleotides match TRBD1. The CDR3 loop spans 14 amino acids. With 1 base clipped from V and 4 bases from J, the junction kept 3 bases outside the gene matches. Germline V gene lookup returns CDR1 MNHNS and CDR2 SASEGT. The CDR3 is CASSEDGTAYGYTF. DNA for the CDR3: TGTGCCAGCAGTGAAGACGGGACAGCCTATGGCTACACCTTC.

By frequency in the sample, this clonotype is medium-sized. The chain has TRBV12-3 or TRBV12-4 and TRBJ2-5; tentative D call: TRBD2 (6 bases). CDR3 length: 11 residues. The V and J ends lost 4 bases and 10 bases respectively, with 10 bases between them. In nucleotides, the CDR3 is TGTGCCAGCAGTTCGGGACTCCTCCAGTACTTC. It encodes CASSSGLLQYF.

A few counts support this clonotype. The chain links TRBV11-2 to TRBJ2-3; the D is unclear. The germline V and J ends were trimmed by 10 bases and 7 bases, with 12 bases remaining between them. The CDR3 runs to 11 residues. CDR1 SGHAT and CDR2 FQNNGV come from the germline V gene. The CDR3 region is CATLPENTQYF. CDR3 nucleotide sequence: TGTGCCACCTTACCCGAAAATACGCAGTATTTT.

This clonotype counts as large. V is TRBV12-3 or TRBV12-4 and J is TRBJ2-1; TRBD2 is a possible D gene (5 bases). The CDR3 is made up of 17 amino acids. The germline V and J ends were trimmed by 1 base and 0 bases, with 13 bases remaining between them. This CDR3 reads CASSLGDSASSYNEQFF. The CDR3 nucleotides are TGTGCCAGCAGTTTAGGGGATAGCGCCAGCTCCTACAATGAGCAGTTCTTC.

This clonotype was seen just once. The chain joins TRBV6-2 or TRBV6-3 to TRBJ1-2, with TRBD1 matching over 7 bases. Germline CDR1 and CDR2: MNHEY and SVGEGT. The V and J ends lost 6 bases and 4 bases, in that order; junction bases with no gene match: 2. The CDR3 has 12 amino acids. The CDR3 bases are TGTGCCAGCAGGGACAGGATCTATGGCTACACCTTC. It yields the protein CASRDRIYGYTF.

Sample share makes this clonotype large. The rearrangement uses TRBV7-2 and TRBJ2-1; TRBD2 aligns across 11 bases. J gave up 10 bases and V 2 bases, and 4 bases lay outside the gene matches. CDR3 length equals 14 residues. Germline loops: CDR1 SGHTA, CDR2 FQGNSA. The CDR3 nucleotides are TGTGCCAGCAGCTTAACTAGCGGGAGTGCCGAGCAGTTCTTC. Its translation is CASSLTSGSAEQFF.

This chain joins TRBV12-3 or TRBV12-4 and TRBJ1-2; 8 bases are a match to TRBD1. The V and J ends lost 3 bases and 6 bases, in that order; junction bases with no gene match: 21. The length of the CDR3 is 19 residues. The CDR3 here is CASSFSYGAGGVWEDGYTF. The CDR3 DNA sequence: TGTGCCAGCAGTTTTAGTTACGGGGCAGGGGGCGTGTGGGAGGATGGCTACACCTTC.

The V gene is TRBV6-1, the J gene TRBJ2-6; D is undetermined. This CDR3 contains 12 residues. Trimming cost V 6 bases and J 3 bases, with 3 bases left between them. Germline CDR1 MNHNS, CDR2 SASEGT. The CDR3 DNA reads as TGTGCCAGCAGGGGTGGGGCCAACGTCCTGACTTTC. It encodes CASRGGANVLTF.

This clonotype was observed many times. The J gene is TRBJ2-1, the V gene TRBV6-1; unclear D gene. The V and J ends lost 0 bases and 10 bases respectively, with 16 bases between them. The CDR3 has 15 residues. Per germline, CDR1 MNHNS and CDR2 SASEGT. The CDR3 bases are TGTGCCAGCAGTGAAGCGCTAACAGTCGCCTACGAGCAGTTCTTC. This sequence encodes CASSEALTVAYEQFF.

This rearrangement joins TRBV6-1 to TRBJ1-1; D unclear. V dropped 3 bases and J dropped 1 base, with 6 bases sitting between them. Germline V gene lookup returns CDR1 MNHNS and CDR2 SASEGT. The CDR3 runs 13 residues. CDR3: CASSERENTEAFF. The DNA for the CDR3 is TGTGCCAGCAGTGAGAGGGAGAACACTGAAGCTTTCTTT.

A few counts support this clonotype. This chain joins TRBV6-1 and TRBJ2-5; D gene ambiguous. The CDR3 length is 13 residues. V lost 5 bases, J lost 2 bases, and 9 bases lay in between. The germline V gene encodes CDR1 MNHNS and CDR2 SASEGT. The CDR3 loop is CASSYFGQETQYF. The CDR3 bases are TGTGCCAGCAGTTATTTTGGGCAAGAGACCCAGTACTTC.

The rearrangement uses TRBV6-1 and TRBJ2-5, with 14 bases identical to TRBD2. After removal of 5 bases from V and 1 base from J, the junction contained 15 bases not matched to a gene. Per germline, CDR1 MNHNS and CDR2 SASEGT. This CDR3 region has 20 residues. The CDR3 DNA follows: TGTGCCAGCAGTTTCCATACCTTACCGGGACTAGCGGGAGCCCAAGAGACCCAGTACTTC. Translation: CASSFHTLPGLAGAQETQYF.